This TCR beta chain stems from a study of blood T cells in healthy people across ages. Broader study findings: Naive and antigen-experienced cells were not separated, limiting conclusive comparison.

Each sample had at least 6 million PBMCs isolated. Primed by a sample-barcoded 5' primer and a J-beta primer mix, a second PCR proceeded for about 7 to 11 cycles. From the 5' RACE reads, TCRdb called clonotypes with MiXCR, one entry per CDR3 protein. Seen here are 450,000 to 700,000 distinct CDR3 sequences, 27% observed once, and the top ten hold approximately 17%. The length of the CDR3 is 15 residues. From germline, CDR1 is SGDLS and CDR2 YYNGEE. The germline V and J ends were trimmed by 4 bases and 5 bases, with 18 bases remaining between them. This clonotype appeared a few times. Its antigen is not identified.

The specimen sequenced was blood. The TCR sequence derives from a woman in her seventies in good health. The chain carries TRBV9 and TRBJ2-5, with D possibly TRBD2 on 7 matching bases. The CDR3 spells CASSSRGGGVETQYF. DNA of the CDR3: TGTGCCAGCAGCTCCCGAGGGGGGGGAGTTGAGACCCAGTACTTC.